One and the same sample provided the 8 T cell receptor beta chains below, sequenced in a study of cytotoxic CD8 clonotypes in ibrutinib-treated CLL listed by TCRdb under 2021. The library was generated by the immunoSEQ multiplex PCR assay. As stored in TCRdb, this immuneACCESS dataset retains in-frame rearrangements with V and J assigned. A fraction of the clones does not appear; measured against another copy, unresolved V genes explain less than half of the discrepancy, and the remainder lacks a known reason. In this sample the table shows 85,000 or so clones, roughly 80% of which occur a single time. Nearly 5% of the sample is held by the ten biggest clonotypes. What this sample's time point label stands for: approximately twelve months on ibrutinib. Here the sequenced sample was PBMCs, taken after 12 months of ibrutinib treatment. All receptors come from a human donor with chronic lymphocytic leukemia.

The chain joins TRBV9 to TRBJ2-5; D perhaps matches TRBD2 (6 bases). V was shortened by 4 bases and J by 5 bases, with 18 bases between the two germline ends. The V gene's germline CDR1 is SGDLS and CDR2 YYNGEE. This CDR3 contains 15 residues. The CDR3 DNA sequence: TGTGCCAGCAGCCCTGGGGGGACCCAGTTGGAGACCCAGTACTTC. It translates to CASSPGGTQLETQYF.

The rearrangement uses TRBV7-2 and TRBJ2-1; D remains unclear. The CDR3 extends over 12 amino acids. V dropped 3 bases and J dropped 9 bases, with 9 bases sitting between them. Looked up from germline, CDR1 is SGHTA and CDR2 is FQGNSA. The CDR3 nucleotides read TGTGCCAGCAGCTTGGGTGTCATTGAGCAGTTCTTC. It codes for CASSLGVIEQFF.

The genes are TRBV5-1 and TRBJ2-5, with 14 bases lining up with TRBD2. The ends lost 4 bases at V and 2 bases at J; junction bases unmatched: 1. Germline loops: CDR1 SGHRS, CDR2 YFSETQ. This CDR3 spans 15 amino acids. CDR3 coding DNA: TGCGCCAGCAGCGGGACTAGCGGGGGACAAGAGACCCAGTACTTC. This encodes CASSGTSGGQETQYF. Supplemented by reference TRBV5-1 and TRBJ2-5, the full variable domain reads KAGVTQTPRYLIKTRGQQVTLSCSPISGHRSVSWYQQTPGQGLQFLFEYFSETQRNKGNFPGRFSGRQFSNSRSEMNVSTLELGDSALYLCASSGTSGGQETQYFGPGTRLLVL.

The chain is built from TRBV28 and TRBJ1-1; D is possibly TRBD1 (6 bases). Germline CDR1 is MDHEN and CDR2 is SYDVKM. V was pared by 4 bases and J by 2 bases, with 20 bases between. This CDR3 has 17 amino acids. The CDR3 loop reads CASSWGWREGGNTEAFF. In DNA form, the CDR3 reads TGTGCCAGCAGTTGGGGTTGGAGGGAGGGGGGAAACACTGAAGCTTTCTTT.

J is TRBJ2-2 and V is TRBV7-2; D not certain. The CDR3 extends over 13 amino acids. Trimming stripped 5 bases from V and 6 bases from J, with 10 bases between. Germline V CDR1 and CDR2: SGHTA, FQGNSA. The CDR3, as DNA: TGTGCCAGCAGCGTGACTGTGCCCGGGGAGCTGTTTTTT. It translates to CASSVTVPGELFF.

This chain joins TRBV19 and TRBJ1-1; a weak D match, TRBD1 (5 bases). Trimming took off 3 bases at V and 5 bases at J, with 10 bases between the two ends. Germline V gives CDR1 LNHDA, CDR2 SQIVND (reference sequence). The CDR3 extends over 13 amino acids. CDR3 sequence: CASSMGVGTEAFF. CDR3 nucleotides: TGTGCCAGTAGTATGGGGGTGGGGACTGAAGCTTTCTTT.

The J gene is TRBJ1-5, the V gene TRBV14; D unclear. V dropped 4 bases and J dropped 6 bases, with 10 bases sitting between them. The CDR3 extends over 13 amino acids. Germline CDR1 and CDR2: SGHDN and FVKESK. CDR3 loop: CASSRSETQPQHF. As DNA, the CDR3 is TGTGCCAGCAGCCGCAGCGAAACTCAGCCCCAGCATTTT.

V gene TRBV14 combines with J gene TRBJ1-2, with D maybe TRBD1 (5 bases). The V gene's germline CDR1 is SGHDN and CDR2 FVKESK. Between the trimmed V and J ends, which lost 3 bases and 2 bases, there was a span of 7 bases. This CDR3 contains 13 residues. The CDR3 reads CASSQGVNYGYTF. As DNA, the CDR3 is TGTGCCAGCAGCCAGGGGGTGAACTATGGCTACACCTTC.